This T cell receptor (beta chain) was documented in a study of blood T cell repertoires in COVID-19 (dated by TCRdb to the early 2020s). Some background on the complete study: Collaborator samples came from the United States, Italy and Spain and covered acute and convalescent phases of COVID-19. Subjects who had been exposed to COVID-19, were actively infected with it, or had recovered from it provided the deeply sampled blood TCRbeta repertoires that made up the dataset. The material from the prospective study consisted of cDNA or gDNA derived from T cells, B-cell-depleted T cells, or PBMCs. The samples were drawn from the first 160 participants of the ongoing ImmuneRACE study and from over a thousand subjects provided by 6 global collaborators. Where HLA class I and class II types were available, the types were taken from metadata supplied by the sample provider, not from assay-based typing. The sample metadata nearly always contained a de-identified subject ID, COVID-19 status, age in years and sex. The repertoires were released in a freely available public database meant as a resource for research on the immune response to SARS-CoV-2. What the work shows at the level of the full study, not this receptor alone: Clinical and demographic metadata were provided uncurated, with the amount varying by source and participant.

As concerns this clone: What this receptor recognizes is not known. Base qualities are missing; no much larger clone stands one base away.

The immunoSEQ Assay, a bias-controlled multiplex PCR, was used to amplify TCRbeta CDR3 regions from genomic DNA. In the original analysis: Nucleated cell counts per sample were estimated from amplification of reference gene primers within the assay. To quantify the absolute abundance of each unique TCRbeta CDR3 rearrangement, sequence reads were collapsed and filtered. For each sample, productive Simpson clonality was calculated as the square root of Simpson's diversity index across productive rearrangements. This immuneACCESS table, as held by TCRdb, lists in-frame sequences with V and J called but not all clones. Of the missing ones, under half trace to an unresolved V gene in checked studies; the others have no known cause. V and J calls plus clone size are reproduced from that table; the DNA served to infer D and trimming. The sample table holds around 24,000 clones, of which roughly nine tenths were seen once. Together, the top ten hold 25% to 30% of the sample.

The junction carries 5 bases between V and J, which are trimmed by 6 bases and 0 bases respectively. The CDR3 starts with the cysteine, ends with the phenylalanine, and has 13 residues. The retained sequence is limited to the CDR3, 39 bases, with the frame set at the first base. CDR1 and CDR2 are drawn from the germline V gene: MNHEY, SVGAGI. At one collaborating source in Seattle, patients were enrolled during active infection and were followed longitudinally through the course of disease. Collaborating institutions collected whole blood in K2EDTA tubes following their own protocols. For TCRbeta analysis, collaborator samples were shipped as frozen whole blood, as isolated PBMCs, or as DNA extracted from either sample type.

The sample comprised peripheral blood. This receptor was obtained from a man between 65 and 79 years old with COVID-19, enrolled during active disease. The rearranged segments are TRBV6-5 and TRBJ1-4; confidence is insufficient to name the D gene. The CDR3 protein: CASRTATNEKLFF. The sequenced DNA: TGTGCCAGCAGGACTGCAACTAATGAAAAACTGTTTTTT.